A selection of T cell receptor beta chains follows, all from one sample in a study of T-cell reconstitution after alpha-beta-depleted transplantation in children. TCRdb called the PCR reads again in MiXCR, with one record for every CDR3 protein. The profile shows 800,000 to 1,000,000 distinct CDR3 sequences, about 29% of them singletons. Specimen: PBMCs, mostly from graft donor cells, collected 360 days after TCRalphabeta/CD19-depleted stem cell transplant. Receptors originate from a boy younger than two who had a stem cell transplant for SCID, so the T cells may come from the graft donor. CDR3s include the opening cysteine and the closing phenylalanine or tryptophan. The order of the fields is clone size, V gene, D gene, J gene, CDR3 DNA, CDR3 protein. A D gene is named only where the DNA matches it firmly. Rows give clone size only sometimes, using once, few, many, or a class for an expanded clone.

clone size: few; V gene: TRBV15; D gene: NA; J gene: TRBJ2-3; CDR3 DNA: TGTGCCACCAGCAGAGATCCCGCGGGACTGTTTGGGGATACGCAGTATTTT; CDR3 protein: CATSRDPAGLFGDTQYF
clone size: few; V gene: TRBV20-1; D gene: NA; J gene: TRBJ2-1; CDR3 DNA: TGCAGTGCTAGTATGCCTTCCGGACTTACCTACAATGAGCAGTTCTTC; CDR3 protein: CSASMPSGLTYNEQFF
clone size: few; V gene: TRBV9; D gene: TRBD2; J gene: TRBJ2-1; CDR3 DNA: TGTGCCAGCAGCGTAGCCATAGCCAACCCGGGACTAGCGGGGGGAAGCTCCTACAATGAGCAGTTCTTC; CDR3 protein: CASSVAIANPGLAGGSSYNEQFF
clone size: few; V gene: TRBV6-5; D gene: TRBD1; J gene: TRBJ2-7; CDR3 DNA: TGTGCCAGCAGGGGTTGGACAGGGCGAGGCGAGCAGTACTTC; CDR3 protein: CASRGWTGRGEQYF
clone size: NA; V gene: TRBV6-5; D gene: TRBD1; J gene: TRBJ2-7; CDR3 DNA: TGTGCCAGCAGTTATTACAGGGGGCGCACCGAGCAGTACTTC; CDR3 protein: CASSYYRGRTEQYF
clone size: once; V gene: TRBV20-1; D gene: NA; J gene: TRBJ1-4; CDR3 DNA: TGCAGTGCTGGGATGTGGCCCGAACTGTTTTTT; CDR3 protein: CSAGMWPELFF
clone size: NA; V gene: TRBV5-1; D gene: TRBD1; J gene: TRBJ2-3; CDR3 DNA: TGCGCCAGCAGCCGGACAGGGGGCGATTTAAATACGCAGTATTTT; CDR3 protein: CASSRTGGDLNTQYF
clone size: NA; V gene: TRBV19; D gene: NA; J gene: TRBJ2-7; CDR3 DNA: TGTGCCAGTAGTGTGGTTGCGGGATCGTTCAACGAGCAGTACTTC; CDR3 protein: CASSVVAGSFNEQYF
clone size: few; V gene: TRBV28; D gene: NA; J gene: TRBJ1-5; CDR3 DNA: TGTGCCAGCAGACGAGTCATTGATAGCAATCAGCCCCAGCATTTT; CDR3 protein: CASRRVIDSNQPQHF
clone size: many; V gene: TRBV6-1; D gene: TRBD2; J gene: TRBJ2-7; CDR3 DNA: TGTGCCAGCAGTGGTCCGGGACTAGCGGGGGTCTACGAGCAGTACTTC; CDR3 protein: CASSGPGLAGVYEQYF
clone size: few; V gene: TRBV10-3; D gene: NA; J gene: TRBJ1-6; CDR3 DNA: TGTGCCATCACCCAGACAAGTAGGGATTCACCCCTCCACTTT; CDR3 protein: CAITQTSRDSPLHF
clone size: NA; V gene: TRBV6-5; D gene: NA; J gene: TRBJ2-5; CDR3 DNA: TGTGCCAGCAGTTACGGTATGTCGACCAAAGAAGAGACCCAGTACTTC; CDR3 protein: CASSYGMSTKEETQYF
clone size: few; V gene: TRBV7-2; D gene: TRBD2; J gene: TRBJ2-1; CDR3 DNA: TGTGCCAGCAGCTTAACGGGGGGGCCGACCTACAATGAGCAGTTCTTC; CDR3 protein: CASSLTGGPTYNEQFF
clone size: NA; V gene: TRBV12-3/TRBV12-4; D gene: TRBD1; J gene: TRBJ2-7; CDR3 DNA: TGTGCCAGCAGTTTCTGGGGGGGGACAGGGCATGGCGAGCAGTACTTC; CDR3 protein: CASSFWGGTGHGEQYF
clone size: once; V gene: TRBV2; D gene: TRBD2; J gene: TRBJ2-2; CDR3 DNA: TGTGCCAGCAAAACATGGACTAGCCCTCAGCTGTTTTTT; CDR3 protein: CASKTWTSPQLFF
clone size: few; V gene: TRBV9; D gene: NA; J gene: TRBJ2-5; CDR3 DNA: TGTGCCAGCAGCGTAGAGGCTACACTAGATGGGGCCCAGTACTTC; CDR3 protein: CASSVEATLDGAQYF
clone size: NA; V gene: TRBV29-1; D gene: NA; J gene: TRBJ2-7; CDR3 DNA: TGCAGCGTCGAGACCCCTAGCGAGGGCTCCTACGAGCAGTACTTC; CDR3 protein: CSVETPSEGSYEQYF